The text below deals with one T cell receptor (beta chain). Its antigen is undetermined. These data are taken from a study of cytomegalovirus exposure and HLA in healthy donors. Across the whole study: An earlier analysis identified more than 95 million unique TCR beta sequences in about 200 million T cells.

With 60 Vbeta and 13 Jbeta primers, the PCR was carried out. Assay: immunoSEQ multiplex PCR; the TCRdb copy retains only in-frame clones and omits some. This table holds approximately 140,000 clones, around 74% found once. Notes on the study in general: A missense variant in DCLRE1C was later tied to TCR beta V- and J-gene trimming.

Germline values: CDR1 ENHRY, CDR2 SYGVKD. The trim removed 7 bases at V and 2 bases at J, leaving 6 bases unmatched. There are 14 residues in the CDR3. This TCR was sampled from a man in his fifties or sixties in good health and CMV-seropositive. This chain connects TRBV10-3 to TRBJ2-3; 7 bases agree with TRBD1. Material: PBMCs. As DNA, the CDR3 is TGTGCCATCAAGGGACAGCAACACACAGATACGCAGTATTTT. Translated: CAIKGQQHTDTQYF.